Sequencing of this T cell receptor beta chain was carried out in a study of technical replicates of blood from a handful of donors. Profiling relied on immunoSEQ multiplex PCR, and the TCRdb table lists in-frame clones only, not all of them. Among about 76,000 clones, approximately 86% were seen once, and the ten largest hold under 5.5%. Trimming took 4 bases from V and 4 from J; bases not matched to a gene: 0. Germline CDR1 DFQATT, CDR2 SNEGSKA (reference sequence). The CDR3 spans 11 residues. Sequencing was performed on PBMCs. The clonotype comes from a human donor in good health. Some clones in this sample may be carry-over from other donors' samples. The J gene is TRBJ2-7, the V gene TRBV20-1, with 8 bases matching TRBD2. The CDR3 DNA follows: TGCAGTGCTAAGCGGGAGTACGAGCAGTACTTC. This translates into CSAKREYEQYF.